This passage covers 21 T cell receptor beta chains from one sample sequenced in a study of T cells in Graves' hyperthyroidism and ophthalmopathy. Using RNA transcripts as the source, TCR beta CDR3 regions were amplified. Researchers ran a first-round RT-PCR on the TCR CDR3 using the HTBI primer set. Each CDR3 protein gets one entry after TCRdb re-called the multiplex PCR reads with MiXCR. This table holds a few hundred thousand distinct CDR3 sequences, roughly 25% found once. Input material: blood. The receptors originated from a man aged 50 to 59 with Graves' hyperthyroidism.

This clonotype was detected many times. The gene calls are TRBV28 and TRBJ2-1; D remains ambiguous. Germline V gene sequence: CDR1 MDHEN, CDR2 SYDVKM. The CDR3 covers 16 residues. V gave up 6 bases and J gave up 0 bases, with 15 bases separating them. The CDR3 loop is CASSHSVGSSYNEQFF. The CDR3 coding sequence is TGTGCCAGCAGCCACTCGGTGGGAAGCTCCTACAATGAGCAGTTCTTC.

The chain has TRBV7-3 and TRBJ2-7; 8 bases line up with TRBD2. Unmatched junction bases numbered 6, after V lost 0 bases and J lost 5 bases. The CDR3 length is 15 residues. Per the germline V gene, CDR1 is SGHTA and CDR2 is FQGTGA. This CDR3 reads CASSLTGGLVDEQYF. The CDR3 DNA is TGTGCCAGCAGCTTAACGGGGGGACTAGTGGACGAGCAGTACTTC. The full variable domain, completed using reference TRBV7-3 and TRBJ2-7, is GAGVSQTPSNKVTEKGKYVELRCDPISGHTALYWYRQSLGQGPEFLIYFQGTGAADDSGLPNDRFFAVRPEGSVSTLKIQRTERGDSAVYLCASSLTGGLVDEQYFGPGTRLTVT.

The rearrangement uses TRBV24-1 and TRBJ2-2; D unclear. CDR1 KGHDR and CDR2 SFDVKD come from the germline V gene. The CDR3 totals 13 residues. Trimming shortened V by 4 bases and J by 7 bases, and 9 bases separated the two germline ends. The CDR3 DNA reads TGTGCCACCAGTGAGACCCCAGGCGGGGAGCTGTTTTTT. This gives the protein CATSETPGGELFF.

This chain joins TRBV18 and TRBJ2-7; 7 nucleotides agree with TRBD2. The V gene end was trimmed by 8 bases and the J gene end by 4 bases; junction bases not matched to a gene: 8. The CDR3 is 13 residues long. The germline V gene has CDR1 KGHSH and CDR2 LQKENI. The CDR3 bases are TGTGCCAGCGCGGCGGGAGCGGGGTACGAGCAGTACTTC. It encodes CASAAGAGYEQYF.

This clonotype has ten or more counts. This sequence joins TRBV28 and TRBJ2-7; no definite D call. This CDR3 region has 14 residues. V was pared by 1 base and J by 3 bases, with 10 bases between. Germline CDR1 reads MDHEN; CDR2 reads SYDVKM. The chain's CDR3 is CASSLFGAHYEQYF. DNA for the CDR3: TGTGCCAGCAGTTTATTCGGAGCCCACTACGAGCAGTACTTC.

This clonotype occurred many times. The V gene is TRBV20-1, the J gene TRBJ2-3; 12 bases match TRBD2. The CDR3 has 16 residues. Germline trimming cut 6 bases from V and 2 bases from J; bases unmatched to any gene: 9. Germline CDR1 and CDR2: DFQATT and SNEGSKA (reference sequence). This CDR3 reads CSARSGLAGITDTQYF. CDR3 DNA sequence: TGCAGTGCCAGATCAGGACTAGCGGGGATCACAGATACGCAGTATTTT.

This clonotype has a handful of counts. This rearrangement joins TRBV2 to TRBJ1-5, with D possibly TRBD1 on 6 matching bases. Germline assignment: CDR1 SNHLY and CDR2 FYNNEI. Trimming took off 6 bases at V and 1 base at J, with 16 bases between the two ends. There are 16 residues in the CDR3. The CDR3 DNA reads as TGTGCCAGCAGGGGCACCGGGAGGGGGAGCAATCAGCCCCAGCATTTT. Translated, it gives CASRGTGRGSNQPQHF.

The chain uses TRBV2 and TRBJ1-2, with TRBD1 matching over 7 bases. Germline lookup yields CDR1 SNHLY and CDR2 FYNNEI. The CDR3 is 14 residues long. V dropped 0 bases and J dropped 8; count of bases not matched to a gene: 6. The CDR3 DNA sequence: TGTGCCAGCAGTGAAGCGCGACAGGGTCAAGGCTACACCTTC. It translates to CASSEARQGQGYTF.

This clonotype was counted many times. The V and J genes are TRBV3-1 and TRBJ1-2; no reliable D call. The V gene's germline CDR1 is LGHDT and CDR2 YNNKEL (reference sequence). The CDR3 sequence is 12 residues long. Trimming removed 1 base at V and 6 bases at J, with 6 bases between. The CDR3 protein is CASSQVAHGYTF. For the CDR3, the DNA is TGTGCCAGCAGCCAAGTCGCCCATGGCTACACCTTC.

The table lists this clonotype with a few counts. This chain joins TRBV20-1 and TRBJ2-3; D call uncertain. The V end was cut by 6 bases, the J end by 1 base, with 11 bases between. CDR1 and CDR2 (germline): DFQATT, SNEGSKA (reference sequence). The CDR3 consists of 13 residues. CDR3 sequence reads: CSAPRFGTDTQYF. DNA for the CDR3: TGCAGTGCCCCGCGGTTTGGCACAGATACGCAGTATTTT.

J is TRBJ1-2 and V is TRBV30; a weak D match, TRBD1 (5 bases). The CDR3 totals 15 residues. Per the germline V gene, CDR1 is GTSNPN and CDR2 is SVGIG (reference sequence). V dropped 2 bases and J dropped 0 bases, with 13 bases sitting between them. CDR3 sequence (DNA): TGTGCCTGGAGTCTTTGGGACCCAACTAACTATGGCTACACCTTC. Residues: CAWSLWDPTNYGYTF. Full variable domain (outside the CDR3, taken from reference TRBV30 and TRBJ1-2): SQTIHQWPATLVQPVGSPLSLECTVEGTSNPNLYWYRQAAGRGLQLLFYSVGIGQISSEVPQNLSASRPQDRQFILSSKKLLLSDSGFYLCAWSLWDPTNYGYTFGSGTRLTVV.

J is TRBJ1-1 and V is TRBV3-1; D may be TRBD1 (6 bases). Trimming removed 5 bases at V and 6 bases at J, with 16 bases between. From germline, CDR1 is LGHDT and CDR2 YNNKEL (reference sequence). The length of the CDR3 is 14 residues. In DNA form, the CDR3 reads TGTGCCAGCAGCTCTTTCGCCAGGGGATCTGAAGCTTTCTTT. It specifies CASSSFARGSEAFF.

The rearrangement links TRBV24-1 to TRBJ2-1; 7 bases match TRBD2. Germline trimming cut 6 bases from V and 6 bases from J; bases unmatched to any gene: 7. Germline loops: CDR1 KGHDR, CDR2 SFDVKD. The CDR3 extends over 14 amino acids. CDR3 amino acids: CATSQTWGGNEQFF. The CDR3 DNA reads TGTGCCACCAGTCAGACCTGGGGGGGCAATGAGCAGTTCTTC.

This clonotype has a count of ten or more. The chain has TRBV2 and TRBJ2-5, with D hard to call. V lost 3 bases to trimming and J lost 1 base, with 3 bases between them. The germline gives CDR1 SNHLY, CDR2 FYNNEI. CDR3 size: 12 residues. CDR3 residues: CASSDPQETQYF. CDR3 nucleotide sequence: TGTGCCAGCAGTGACCCCCAAGAGACCCAGTACTTC. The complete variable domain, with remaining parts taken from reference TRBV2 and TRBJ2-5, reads EPEVTQTPSHQVTQMGQEVILRCVPISNHLYFYWYRQILGQKVEFLVSFYNNEISEKSEIFDDQFSVERPDGSNFTLKIRSTKLEDSAMYFCASSDPQETQYFGPGTRLLVL.

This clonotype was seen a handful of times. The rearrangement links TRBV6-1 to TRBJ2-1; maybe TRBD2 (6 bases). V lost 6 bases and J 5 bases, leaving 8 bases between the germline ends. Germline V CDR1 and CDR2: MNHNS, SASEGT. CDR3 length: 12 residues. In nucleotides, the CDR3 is TGTGCCAGCAGGATAGCGGACAATGAGCAGTTCTTC. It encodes CASRIADNEQFF.

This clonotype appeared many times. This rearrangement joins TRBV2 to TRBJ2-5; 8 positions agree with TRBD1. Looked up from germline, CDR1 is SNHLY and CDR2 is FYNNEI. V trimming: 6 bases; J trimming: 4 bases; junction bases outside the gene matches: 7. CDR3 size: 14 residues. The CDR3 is CASSPDRVTETQYF. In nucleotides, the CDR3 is TGTGCCAGCAGCCCGGACAGGGTAACAGAGACCCAGTACTTC.

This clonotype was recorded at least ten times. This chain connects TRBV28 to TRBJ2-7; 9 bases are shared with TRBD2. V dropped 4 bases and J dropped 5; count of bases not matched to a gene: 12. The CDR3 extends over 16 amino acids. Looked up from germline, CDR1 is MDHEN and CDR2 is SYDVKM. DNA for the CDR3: TGTGCCAGCAGTTCCAGGGGTAGCGGGAGTCCCCACGAGCAGTACTTC. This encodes CASSSRGSGSPHEQYF.

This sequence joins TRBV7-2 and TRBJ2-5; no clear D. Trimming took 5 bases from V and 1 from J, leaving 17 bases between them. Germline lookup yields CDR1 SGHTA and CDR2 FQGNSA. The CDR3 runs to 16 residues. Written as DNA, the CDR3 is TGTGCCAGCAGCCAAACCCGCTCACGCGGCCAAGAGACCCAGTACTTC. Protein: CASSQTRSRGQETQYF. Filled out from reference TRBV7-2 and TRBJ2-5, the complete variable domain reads GAGVSQSPSNKVTEKGKDVELRCDPISGHTALYWYRQSLGQGLEFLIYFQGNSAPDKSGLPSDRFSAERTGGSVSTLTIQRTQQEDSAVYLCASSQTRSRGQETQYFGPGTRLLVL.

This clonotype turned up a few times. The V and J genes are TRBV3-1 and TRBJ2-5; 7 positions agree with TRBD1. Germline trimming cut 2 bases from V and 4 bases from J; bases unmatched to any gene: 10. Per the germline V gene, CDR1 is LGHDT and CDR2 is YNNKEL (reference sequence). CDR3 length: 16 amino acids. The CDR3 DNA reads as TGTGCCAGCAGCCAATGGCAAACAGGGGAGAGAGAGACCCAGTACTTC. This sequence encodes CASSQWQTGERETQYF.

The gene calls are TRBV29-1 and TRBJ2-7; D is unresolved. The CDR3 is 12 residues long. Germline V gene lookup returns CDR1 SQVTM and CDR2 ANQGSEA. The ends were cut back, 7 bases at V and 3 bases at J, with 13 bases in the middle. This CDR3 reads CSAVTNHYEQYF. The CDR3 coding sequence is TGCAGCGCGGTCACAAATCACTACGAGCAGTACTTC.

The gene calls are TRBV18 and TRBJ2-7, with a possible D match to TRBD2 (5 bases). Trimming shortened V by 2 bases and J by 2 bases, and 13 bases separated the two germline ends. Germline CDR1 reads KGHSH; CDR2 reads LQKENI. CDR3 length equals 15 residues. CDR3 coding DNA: TGTGCCAGCTCACCAAGTGGGGAGATTACCTACGAGCAGTACTTC. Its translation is CASSPSGEITYEQYF.